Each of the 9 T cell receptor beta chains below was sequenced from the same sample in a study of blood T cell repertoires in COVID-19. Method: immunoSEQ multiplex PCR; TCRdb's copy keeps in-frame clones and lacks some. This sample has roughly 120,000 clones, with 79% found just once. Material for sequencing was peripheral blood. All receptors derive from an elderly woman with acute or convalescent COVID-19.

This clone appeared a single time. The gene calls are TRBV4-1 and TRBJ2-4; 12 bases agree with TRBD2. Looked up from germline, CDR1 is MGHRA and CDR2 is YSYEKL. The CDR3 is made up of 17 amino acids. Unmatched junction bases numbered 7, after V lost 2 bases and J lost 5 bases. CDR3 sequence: CASSQPSSGRAENIQYF. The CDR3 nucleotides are TGCGCCAGCAGCCAACCCTCTAGCGGGAGGGCCGAAAACATTCAGTACTTC.

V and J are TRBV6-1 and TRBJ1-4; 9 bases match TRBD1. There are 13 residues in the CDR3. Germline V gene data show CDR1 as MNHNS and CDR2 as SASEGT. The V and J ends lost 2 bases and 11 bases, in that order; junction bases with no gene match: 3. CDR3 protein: CASSETDRGKLFF. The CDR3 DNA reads TGTGCCAGCAGTGAAACGGACAGGGGTAAACTGTTTTTT.

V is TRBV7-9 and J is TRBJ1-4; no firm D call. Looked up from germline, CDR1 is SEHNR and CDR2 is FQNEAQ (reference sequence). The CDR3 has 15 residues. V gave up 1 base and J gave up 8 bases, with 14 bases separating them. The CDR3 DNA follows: TGTGCCAGCAGCTTAGGGGCAGGTGACGGCGAAAAACTGTTTTTT. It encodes CASSLGAGDGEKLFF.

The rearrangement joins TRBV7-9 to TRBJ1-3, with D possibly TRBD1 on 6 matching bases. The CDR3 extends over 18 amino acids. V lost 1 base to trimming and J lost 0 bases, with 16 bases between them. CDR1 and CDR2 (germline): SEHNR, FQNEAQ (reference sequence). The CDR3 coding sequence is TGTGCCAGCAGCTTAGTCCTCCAAACAGGGAGCTCTGGAAACACCATATATTTT. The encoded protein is CASSLVLQTGSSGNTIYF.

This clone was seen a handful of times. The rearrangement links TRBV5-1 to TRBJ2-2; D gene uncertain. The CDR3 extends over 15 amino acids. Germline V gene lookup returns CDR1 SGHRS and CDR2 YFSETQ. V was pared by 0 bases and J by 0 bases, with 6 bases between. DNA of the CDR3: TGCGCCAGCAGCTTGGGGCAGTCGAACACCGGGGAGCTGTTTTTT. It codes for CASSLGQSNTGELFF.

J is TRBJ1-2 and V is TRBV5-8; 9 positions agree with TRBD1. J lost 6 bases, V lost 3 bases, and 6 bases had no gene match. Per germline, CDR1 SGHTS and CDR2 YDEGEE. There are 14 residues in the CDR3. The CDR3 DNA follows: TGTGCCAGCAGCTCTATGGACAGGGGCCATGGCTACACCTTC. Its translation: CASSSMDRGHGYTF. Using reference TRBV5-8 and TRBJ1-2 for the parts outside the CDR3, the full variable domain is EAGVTQSPTHLIKTRGQQATLRCSPISGHTSVYWYQQALGLGLQFLLWYDEGEERNRGNFPPRFSGRQFPNYSSELNVNALELEDSALYLCASSSMDRGHGYTFGSGTRLTVV.

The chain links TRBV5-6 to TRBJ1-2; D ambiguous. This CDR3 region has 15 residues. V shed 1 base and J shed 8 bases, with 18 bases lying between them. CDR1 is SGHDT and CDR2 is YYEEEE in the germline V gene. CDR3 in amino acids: CASSLRGGSFGGYTF. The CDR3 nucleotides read TGTGCCAGCAGCTTGAGAGGAGGGAGCTTCGGAGGCTACACCTTC.

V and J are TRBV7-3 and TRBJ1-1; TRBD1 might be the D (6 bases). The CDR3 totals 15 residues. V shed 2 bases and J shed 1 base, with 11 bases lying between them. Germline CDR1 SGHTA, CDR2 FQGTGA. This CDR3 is CASSLEGGTNTEAFF. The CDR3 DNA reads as TGTGCCAGCAGCTTAGAGGGGGGGACGAACACTGAAGCTTTCTTT.

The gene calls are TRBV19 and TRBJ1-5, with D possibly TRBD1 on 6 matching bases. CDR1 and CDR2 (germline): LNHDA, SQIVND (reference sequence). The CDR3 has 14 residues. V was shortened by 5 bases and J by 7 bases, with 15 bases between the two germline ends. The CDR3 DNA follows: TGTGCCAGTAGTGAAGCGGGGGCACGGCAGCCCCAGCATTTT. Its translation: CASSEAGARQPQHF.